This T cell receptor beta chain emerged from a study of blood T cells in healthy people across ages. The trim removed 3 bases at V and 7 bases at J, leaving 5 bases unmatched. The CDR3 runs 14 residues. Germline CDR1 and CDR2: SGHTA and FQGTGA. This clonotype was counted only a few times. A J-beta primer mix and a sample-barcoded 5' primer were used in a second PCR of about 7 to 12 cycles. TCRdb recomputed calls from the 5' RACE reads with MiXCR, one row per CDR3 protein. The sample lists roughly 790,000 distinct CDR3 sequences; about 40% were seen once. The receptor was isolated from a woman aged 55-75 years in good health. Sequencing used blood. This chain joins TRBV7-3 and TRBJ2-1, with TRBD2 identical over 8 bases. CDR3 sequence reads: CASSFGTSGNEQFF. DNA for the CDR3: TGTGCCAGCAGCTTTGGGACTAGTGGGAATGAGCAGTTCTTC.